This entry features one T cell receptor (beta chain) sequence. Its antigen remains undetermined. Base-call qualities are not available, and no considerably larger clone is one nucleotide away. TCRbeta CDR3 regions were sequenced with the immunoSEQ Assay. After extraction, genomic DNA underwent amplification by bias-controlled multiplex PCR, followed by high-throughput sequencing. In the original analysis: To quantify the absolute abundance of each unique TCRbeta CDR3 region, sequences were collapsed and filtered. T cell fraction was estimated by normalizing TCRbeta template counts to usable DNA, which was measured by amplifying reference genes present in all nucleated cells. Repertoire TCRs were annotated as SARS-CoV-2-specific when V gene, CDR3 amino acid sequence and J gene were exactly matched to a known reactive TCR set. The reference SARS-CoV-2 TCR set was derived from MIRA and filtered for enrichment in COVID-19-positive ImmuneCODE repertoires, a step that removed public or cross-reactive TCRs. Based on the MIRA antigens, annotated TCRs were further analysed at the level of specific ORF or position within ORF. Breadth was defined as the number of annotated unique rearrangements divided by the total number of unique productive rearrangements, and depth was defined as the summed frequency of the annotated unique rearrangements. TCR breadth was compared between groups using two-sided Wilcoxon rank-sum tests. This is the immuneACCESS table as TCRdb keeps it, with only in-frame sequences that have V and J called. A part of the clones is gone; compared with another copy, unresolved V genes explain less than half, and the rest is unexplained. The V and J calls and clone size were taken over from that table, and D and trimming were inferred from the DNA. This sample has about 330,000 clones in its table, and roughly 90% of those were observed once. The top ten clones comprise around 5.5% of the sample.

The data originate from a study of Ad26.COV2.S vaccination and SARS-CoV-2 variants (dated by TCRdb to the early 2020s). With regard to the full study: Vaccine-arm donors came from COV1001, a multicentre, randomized, double-blind, placebo-controlled phase I-IIa trial of Ad26.COV2.S in healthy adults. Throughout the experiments and outcome assessment, investigators stayed blinded to trial group allocation. Ad26.COV2.S was administered intramuscularly at 5 x 10^10 or 1 x 10^11 viral particles, either as a single shot or as two shots given 56 days apart. TCRbeta repertoire sequencing was used to assess the specificity and breadth of SARS-CoV-2-reactive T cell receptors after Ad26.COV2.S vaccination. Trial participants were randomized into five groups of five, in which low-dose or high-dose Ad26.COV2.S was given once or twice, or placebo was given on both occasions. The TCR-sequenced set comprised approximately 32 samples: some 19 Ad26.COV2.S vaccine recipients, 5 placebo recipients and 8 SARS-CoV-2 convalescent individuals. The study at large found these results: After vaccination, substantial breadth of spike-specific CD8+ and CD4+ T cell responses was reported. It was noted by the authors that total T cell responses may have been underestimated by the TCR breadth and depth analyses. The study was not powered to compare responses between vaccine doses or regimens. Higher spike-specific TCR breadth was observed in Ad26.COV2.S recipients than in placebo recipients (P = 0.0014). Vaccine and placebo recipients had comparable non-spike TCR breadth, which fits with the vaccine containing only spike.

Read against the paper, the sample's treatment or condition label means: approximately 18 received Ad26.COV2.S at low or high dose, single or two shots; about 5 received placebo; per-sample allocation not given. For vaccine and placebo recipients, repertoires were sequenced using samples collected on day 63 after the first injection. Between 29 July and 7 August 2020, Cohort 1b enrolled about 27 adults aged 18-55 years at one site in Boston, USA. Ad26.COV2.S consisted of a replication-incompetent adenovirus type 26 vector by which a prefusion-stabilized SARS-CoV-2 spike protein from the original Wuhan strain was expressed. This receptor was taken from a person between 18 and 65 years old who received the Ad26.COV2.S COVID-19 vaccine or a placebo. The sequencing here drew on peripheral blood, taken in a trial of Ad26.COV2.S vaccine versus placebo.

DNA sequence: TGCGCCAGCAGCCTAACACCCCTGACGTCCTCTTATGGCTACACCTTC. Its translation reads: CASSLTPLTSSYGYTF. The rearrangement joined TRBV4-3 to TRBJ1-2, with no confident D gene call. Relative to germline, V is 4 bases shorter and J is 5 bases shorter, with 20 bases between their ends. The CDR3 numbers 16 residues from cysteine through phenylalanine. Of the read, only the CDR3 DNA is kept; its 48 bases are in frame from base 1. CDR1 and CDR2 were assigned from the germline V gene as LGHNA and YSLEER.